Below, 19 T cell receptor beta chains from the same sample are listed, as sequenced in a study of response to subunit inactivated influenza vaccine. TCRdb reprocessed the RT-PCR reads with MiXCR, giving one entry per CDR3 protein. The sample records around 520,000 distinct CDR3 sequences, around 25% being singletons. The sequencing here drew on CD4+ T cells sorted from PBMCs, taken about 5 days after vaccination. These receptors all come from a man aged 45 to 65 who received an inactivated influenza vaccine.

CDR3 in amino acids: CASSSGTAQSTLHF. CDR3 DNA: TGTGCCAGCAGCTCCGGGACCGCCCAATCCACCCTCCACTTT. The chain couples TRBV7-9 to TRBJ1-6; possible D gene TRBD1, 5 bases. The V end was cut by 4 bases, the J end by 14 bases, with 18 bases between. Germline CDR1 reads SEHNR; CDR2 reads FQNEAQ (reference sequence). The CDR3 is 14 residues long.

This clonotype was found a few times. The rearrangement links TRBV18 to TRBJ2-1; the match to TRBD2 covers 8 bases. This CDR3 is built from 15 residues. CDR1 and CDR2 from the germline V gene are KGHSH and LQKENI. With V trimmed by 2 bases and J by 5 bases, 5 bases remained unmatched. The chain's CDR3 is CASSPSRGGNNEQFF. For the CDR3, the DNA is TGTGCCAGCTCACCATCCCGGGGGGGAAACAATGAGCAGTTCTTC.

This clonotype was observed a handful of times. This chain connects TRBV12-3 or TRBV12-4 to TRBJ2-7; D gene ambiguous. The CDR3 is made up of 13 amino acids. Trimming pared 3 bases from V and 5 bases from J, leaving 11 bases between. The CDR3 sequence is CASSLGTPDEQYF. The CDR3 region has the DNA TGTGCCAGCAGTTTGGGTACGCCGGACGAGCAGTACTTC.

This clonotype was observed many times. The genes are TRBV18 and TRBJ2-3; D ambiguous. Trimming left V 2 bases short and J 5 bases short, with 8 bases between. The V gene's germline CDR1 is KGHSH and CDR2 LQKENI. The CDR3 consists of 13 residues. CDR3 amino acids: CASSPKVKDTQYF. The CDR3 region has the DNA TGTGCCAGCTCACCAAAAGTGAAAGATACGCAGTATTTT. Together with reference TRBV18 and TRBJ2-3, the CDR3 gives the full variable domain: NAGVMQNPRHLVRRRGQEARLRCSPMKGHSHVYWYRQLPEEGLKFMVYLQKENIIDESGMPKERFSAEFPKEGPSILRIQQVVRGDSAAYFCASSPKVKDTQYFGPGTRLTVL.

V is TRBV6-2 or TRBV6-3 and J is TRBJ2-1, with 7 bases matching TRBD2. Germline CDR1 and CDR2: MNHEY and SVGEGT. V shed 2 bases and J 6 bases; nucleotides not matched to a gene: 10. The CDR3 sequence is 16 residues long. The DNA of the CDR3 is TGTGCCAGCAGTTACAATCCGGGGGAGGGTGGCAATGAGCAGTTCTTC. It translates to CASSYNPGEGGNEQFF.

This clonotype was counted many times. The chain joins TRBV24-1 to TRBJ1-2; no firm D call. The CDR3 totals 13 residues. V dropped 7 bases and J dropped 4 bases, with 12 bases sitting between them. CDR1 and CDR2 (germline): KGHDR, SFDVKD. The CDR3 is CATSRGVGYGYTF. The CDR3 DNA reads as TGTGCCACCAGCCGGGGAGTCGGCTATGGCTACACCTTC.

This clonotype has only a few counts. V and J are TRBV29-1 and TRBJ1-5; D not certain. Germline CDR1 reads SQVTM; CDR2 reads ANQGSEA. V gave up 7 bases and J gave up 1 base, with 11 bases separating them. This CDR3 has 13 amino acids. CDR3 bases: TGCAGCGCATGCGGAGGAAGCAATCAGCCCCAGCATTTT. Amino acids: CSACGGSNQPQHF.

This clonotype was counted between two and nine times. V usage is TRBV7-9 and J usage is TRBJ1-2; TRBD1 agrees at 8 bases. V dropped 8 bases and J dropped 0; count of bases not matched to a gene: 5. Germline CDR1 and CDR2: SEHNR and FQNEAQ (reference sequence). The CDR3 has 14 residues. The CDR3 coding sequence is TGTGCCAGCGGACAGGGAGCAACTAACTATGGCTACACCTTC. This codes for CASGQGATNYGYTF.

The chain combines TRBV12-3 or TRBV12-4 with TRBJ1-6; no definite D call. The CDR3 length is 13 residues. Trimming removed 1 base at V and 7 bases at J, with 5 bases between. CDR3 loop: CASSLVKNSPLHF. CDR3 nucleotide sequence: TGTGCCAGCAGTTTAGTCAAGAATTCACCCCTCCACTTT.

This clonotype occurred a few times. The chain couples TRBV4-1 to TRBJ1-1, with 8 bases matching TRBD1. The CDR3 covers 14 residues. Germline V CDR1 and CDR2: MGHRA, YSYEKL. Losses at the gene ends were 1 base for V and 6 bases for J; bases not matched to a gene: 4. Here the CDR3 reads CASSQAGRGPEAFF. In DNA, the CDR3 is TGCGCCAGCAGCCAAGCAGGCAGGGGGCCTGAAGCTTTCTTT.

This CDR3 reads CASSKSGLMSYGYTF. The CDR3 DNA sequence: TGCGCCAGCAGCAAATCAGGGTTGATGTCATATGGCTACACCTTC. The V and J genes are TRBV5-1 and TRBJ1-2; tentatively, D is TRBD1 (5 bases). Trimming removed 4 bases at V and 5 bases at J, with 18 bases between. Germline V gene sequence: CDR1 SGHRS, CDR2 YFSETQ. This CDR3 has 15 amino acids. The whole variable domain, remainder taken from reference TRBV5-1 and TRBJ1-2, is KAGVTQTPRYLIKTRGQQVTLSCSPISGHRSVSWYQQTPGQGLQFLFEYFSETQRNKGNFPGRFSGRQFSNSRSEMNVSTLELGDSALYLCASSKSGLMSYGYTFGSGTRLTVV.

The gene calls are TRBV5-1 and TRBJ1-1, with 9 bases aligning to TRBD1. This CDR3 has 14 amino acids. Germline values: CDR1 SGHRS, CDR2 YFSETQ. Unmatched junction bases numbered 0, after V lost 3 bases and J lost 0 bases. CDR3 amino acids: CASSWTGVNTEAFF. As DNA, the CDR3 is TGCGCCAGCAGCTGGACAGGGGTGAACACTGAAGCTTTCTTT. The full variable domain, in which reference TRBV5-1 and TRBJ1-1 provide the parts outside the CDR3, is KAGVTQTPRYLIKTRGQQVTLSCSPISGHRSVSWYQQTPGQGLQFLFEYFSETQRNKGNFPGRFSGRQFSNSRSEMNVSTLELGDSALYLCASSWTGVNTEAFFGQGTRLTVV.

The gene calls are TRBV5-5 and TRBJ1-3; no clear D. Per germline, CDR1 SGHKS and CDR2 YYEKEE (reference sequence). The V and J ends lost 4 bases and 0 bases respectively, with 8 bases between them. The CDR3 contains 14 residues. CDR3 loop: CASSRGYSGNTIYF. In DNA form, the CDR3 reads TGTGCCAGCAGCCGGGGATACTCTGGAAACACCATATATTTT.

This clonotype was counted many times. The chain recombines TRBV12-3 or TRBV12-4 with TRBJ2-5, with 7 bases identical to TRBD1. The ends lost 5 bases at V and 3 bases at J; junction bases unmatched: 9. The CDR3 runs 15 residues. This chain's CDR3 is CASSARDSWKETQYF. Written as DNA, the CDR3 is TGTGCCAGCAGTGCCCGGGACAGTTGGAAAGAGACCCAGTACTTC.

This rearrangement joins TRBV5-1 to TRBJ2-7, with a possible D match to TRBD2 (6 bases). V lost 4 bases to trimming and J lost 4 bases, with 18 bases between them. In germline, CDR1 is SGHRS, CDR2 YFSETQ. This CDR3 has 15 residues. The CDR3 is CASSPGLQTAYEQYF. For the CDR3, the DNA is TGCGCCAGCAGCCCGGGACTCCAAACGGCGTACGAGCAGTACTTC. The whole variable domain, remainder taken from reference TRBV5-1 and TRBJ2-7, is KAGVTQTPRYLIKTRGQQVTLSCSPISGHRSVSWYQQTPGQGLQFLFEYFSETQRNKGNFPGRFSGRQFSNSRSEMNVSTLELGDSALYLCASSPGLQTAYEQYFGPGTRLTVT.

This sequence joins TRBV24-1 and TRBJ2-5; 10 bases align to TRBD1. From germline, CDR1 is KGHDR and CDR2 SFDVKD. V shed 4 bases and J 6 bases; nucleotides not matched to a gene: 10. This CDR3 is 16 amino acids long. The CDR3 DNA follows: TGTGCCACCAGTGACACCGGGACAGGGGTTTTGAAGACCCAGTACTTC. Its protein is CATSDTGTGVLKTQYF.

This clonotype was picked up a small number of times. The V gene is TRBV15, the J gene TRBJ2-5; possibly TRBD1 for D (7 bases). This CDR3 is 14 amino acids long. CDR1 and CDR2 from the germline V gene are LNHNV and YYDKDF (reference sequence). With 9 bases removed from V and 4 bases from J, the gap between germline ends came to 18 bases. The CDR3 is CATKQTGTVETQYF. The CDR3 coding sequence is TGTGCCACTAAACAGACAGGGACTGTAGAGACCCAGTACTTC.

This clonotype came up a few times. The chain carries TRBV7-9 and TRBJ2-7, with TRBD2 as a possible D gene (6 bases). Germline V gene lookup returns CDR1 SEHNR and CDR2 FQNEAQ (reference sequence). Trimming cost V 3 bases and J 4 bases, with 13 bases left between them. The CDR3 spans 14 residues. CDR3 sequence: CASSLEGREYEQYF. CDR3 DNA sequence: TGTGCCAGCAGCTTGGAGGGCAGGGAGTACGAGCAGTACTTC.

In its sample, this clonotype was seen once. The chain recombines TRBV7-9 with TRBJ1-1; no firm D call. From germline, CDR1 is SEHNR and CDR2 FQNEAQ (reference sequence). This CDR3 is built from 11 residues. V gave up 4 bases and J gave up 7 bases, with 7 bases separating them. CDR3 loop: CASSSRLEAFF. In nucleotides, the CDR3 is TGTGCCAGCAGCTCCCGACTTGAAGCTTTCTTT.